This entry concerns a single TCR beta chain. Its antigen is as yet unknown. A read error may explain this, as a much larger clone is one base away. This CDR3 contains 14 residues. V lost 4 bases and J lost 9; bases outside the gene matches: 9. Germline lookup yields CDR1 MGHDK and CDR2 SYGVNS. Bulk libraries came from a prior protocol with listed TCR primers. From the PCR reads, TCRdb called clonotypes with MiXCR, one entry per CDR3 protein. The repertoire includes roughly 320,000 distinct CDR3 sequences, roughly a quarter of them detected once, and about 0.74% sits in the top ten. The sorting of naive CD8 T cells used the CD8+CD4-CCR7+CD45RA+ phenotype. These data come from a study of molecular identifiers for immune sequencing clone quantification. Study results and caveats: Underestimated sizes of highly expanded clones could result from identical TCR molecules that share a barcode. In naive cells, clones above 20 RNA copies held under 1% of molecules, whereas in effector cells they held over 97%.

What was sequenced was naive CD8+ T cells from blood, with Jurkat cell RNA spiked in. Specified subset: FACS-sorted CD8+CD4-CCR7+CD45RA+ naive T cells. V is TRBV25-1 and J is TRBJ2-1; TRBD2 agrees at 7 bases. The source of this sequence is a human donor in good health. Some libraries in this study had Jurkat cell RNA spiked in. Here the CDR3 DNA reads TGTGCCAGCAGTGGGGGGACTACCAGCCTTGAGCAGTTCTTC. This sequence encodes CASSGGTTSLEQFF.